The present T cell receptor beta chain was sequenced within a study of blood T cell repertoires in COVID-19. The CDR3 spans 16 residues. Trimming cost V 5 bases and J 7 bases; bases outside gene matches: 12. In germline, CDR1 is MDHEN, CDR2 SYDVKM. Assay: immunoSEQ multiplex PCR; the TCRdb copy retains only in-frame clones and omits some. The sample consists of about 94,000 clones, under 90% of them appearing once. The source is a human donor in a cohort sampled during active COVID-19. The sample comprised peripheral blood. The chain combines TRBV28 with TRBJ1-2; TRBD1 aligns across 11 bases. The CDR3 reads CASSTAGTGGYGGYTF. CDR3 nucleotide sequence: TGTGCCAGCAGTACTGCCGGGACAGGGGGTTATGGTGGCTACACCTTC.